This is a list of T cell receptor beta chains from one sample in a study of a mutant IDH1 vaccine in newly diagnosed glioma. No antigen has been assigned to these receptors. Method: immunoSEQ multiplex PCR; TCRdb's copy keeps in-frame clones and lacks some. The sample lists about 30,000 clones; about nine tenths were seen once. The source was peripheral blood mononuclear cells (PBMCs), collected from a glioma patient whose treatment included an IDH1 peptide vaccine. All receptors derive from a middle-aged woman with glioma. Some clones in this sample may be carry-over from other donors' samples. Both conserved end residues are part of each CDR3. D genes are given only for firm matches. Where a row states a size, it is once, few, many or the class of an expanded clone; other rows omit it.

>TRBJ1-2|13|few|TRBV10-3|NA
CAISEPYNYGYTF
TGTGCCATCAGTGAGCCGTACAACTATGGCTACACCTTC
>TRBJ2-1|15|NA|TRBV6-4|TRBD2
CASSVESGGANEQFF
TGTGCCAGCAGTGTTGAAAGCGGGGGGGCCAATGAGCAGTTCTTC
>TRBJ2-7|15|NA|TRBV28|NA
CASREAAAFSYEQYF
TGTGCCAGCAGAGAAGCGGCAGCATTCTCCTACGAGCAGTACTTC
>TRBJ1-3|10|NA|TRBV4-2|NA
CATGKDTIYF
TGTGCCACGGGGAAGGACACCATATATTTT
>TRBJ2-7|16|NA|TRBV5-1|TRBD2
CASTSLESGRVYEQYF
TGCGCCAGCACCTCACTCGAAAGCGGGAGGGTCTACGAGCAGTACTTC
>TRBJ2-3|13|few|TRBV11-3|NA
CASSLSRRDTQYF
TGTGCCAGCAGCTTATCCAGGAGGGATACGCAGTATTTT
>TRBJ1-2|15|few|TRBV4-1|NA
CASSQAVGKGYGYTF
TGCGCCAGCAGCCAAGCTGTGGGCAAGGGATATGGCTACACCTTC
>TRBJ2-1|14|once|TRBV16|NA
CASSQVESYNEQFF
TGTGCCAGCAGCCAGGTTGAGAGCTACAATGAGCAGTTCTTC
>TRBJ2-1|15|NA|TRBV27|TRBD2
CASRLGGSSYNEQFF
TGTGCCAGCAGACTCGGGGGGAGCTCCTACAATGAGCAGTTCTTC
>TRBJ1-1|17|NA|TRBV9|NA
CASSTNIGAEQVYEAFF
TGTGCCAGCAGCACAAACATTGGGGCTGAGCAAGTCTATGAAGCTTTCTTT
>TRBJ1-2|14|NA|TRBV4-2|NA
CASSQELTSPGYTF
TGTGCCAGCAGCCAAGAATTGACGTCTCCGGGCTACACCTTC
>TRBJ2-1|15|NA|TRBV28|NA
CASSLPGSGNDEQFF
TGTGCCAGCAGTCTCCCCGGGAGCGGCAACGATGAGCAGTTCTTC
>TRBJ2-1|16|NA|TRBV7-9|TRBD1
CASTNSGGLRSVDQFF
TGTGCCAGCACCAACTCAGGGGGCTTGAGATCCGTCGATCAGTTCTTC